One sample yielded the 25 T cell receptor beta chains listed below, sequenced in a study of CD8 T cells in ankylosing spondylitis. TCRdb reprocessed the 5' RACE reads via MiXCR and lists one record per CDR3 protein. Among approximately 9,400 distinct CDR3 sequences listed, around 4.2% were seen once. The sequencing sample was made of blood, either unsorted or a sorted T cell fraction (not recorded which). These receptors all stem from a female donor with ankylosing spondylitis or in good health (not recorded which).

This clonotype was observed a handful of times. This rearrangement joins TRBV9 to TRBJ2-7; D remains unclear. Germline V CDR1 and CDR2: SGDLS, YYNGEE. This CDR3 region has 15 residues. The V gene lost 0 bases and the J gene lost 2 bases, with 12 bases spanning the gap. In DNA form, the CDR3 reads TGTGCCAGCAGCGTAGGCTCCCAGGAAACCTACGAGCAGTACTTC. Its translation: CASSVGSQETYEQYF. The full variable domain, rest sourced from reference TRBV9 and TRBJ2-7, is DSGVTQTPKHLITATGQRVTLRCSPRSGDLSVYWYQQSLDQGLQFLIQYYNGEERAKGNILERFSAQQFPDLHSELNLSSLELGDSALYFCASSVGSQETYEQYFGPGTRLTVT.

This clonotype was found many times. The rearrangement uses TRBV9 and TRBJ1-1, with no clear D. Trimming removed 0 bases at V and 2 bases at J, with 11 bases between. The germline gives CDR1 SGDLS, CDR2 YYNGEE. CDR3 length equals 15 residues. The chain's CDR3 is CASSVVGLGNTEAFF. The CDR3 nucleotides read TGTGCCAGCAGCGTAGTAGGCCTCGGTAACACTGAAGCTTTCTTT.

Only a few counts were recorded for this clonotype. The V call is TRBV9, the J call TRBJ2-1; D assignment may be TRBD1 or TRBD2 (5 bases each). The CDR3 is 15 residues long. Germline V CDR1 and CDR2: SGDLS, YYNGEE. The germline V and J ends were trimmed by 0 bases and 5 bases, with 12 bases remaining between them. CDR3 sequence (DNA): TGTGCCAGCAGCGTAGGTGGGGGAATAAACAATGAGCAGTTCTTC. It specifies CASSVGGGINNEQFF.

This clonotype was seen many times. This chain connects TRBV9 to TRBJ2-3, with TRBD2 matching 8 bases. Germline lookup yields CDR1 SGDLS and CDR2 YYNGEE. The J segment lost 2 bases and the V segment lost 4 bases, leaving 9 bases of the junction unmatched. There are 16 residues in the CDR3. The CDR3, as DNA: TGTGCCAGCAGCTCCTCAGCGGGGGCCACCACAGATACGCAGTATTTT. Its translation is CASSSSAGATTDTQYF.

The sample holds many counts of this clonotype. The gene calls are TRBV9 and TRBJ2-7; the D call may be TRBD1 or TRBD2 (5 bases each). The CDR3 is made up of 15 amino acids. Trimming took 0 bases from V and 5 from J, leaving 15 bases between them. Germline assignment: CDR1 SGDLS and CDR2 YYNGEE. The CDR3 bases are TGTGCCAGCAGCGTAGGGGGGAATCCGGGCGACGAGCAGTACTTC. As protein: CASSVGGNPGDEQYF.

This clonotype has just a few counts. This chain links TRBV9 with TRBJ2-1, with D perhaps matching TRBD1 (6 bases). The germline CDR1 and CDR2 sequences are SGDLS and YYNGEE. The length of the CDR3 is 16 residues. V lost 0 bases, J lost 7 bases, and 17 bases lay in between. This chain's CDR3 is CASSVGGGRGWNEQFF. CDR3 bases: TGTGCCAGCAGCGTAGGAGGGGGTAGGGGGTGGAATGAGCAGTTCTTC.

Many counts were recorded for this clonotype. The chain has TRBV9 and TRBJ2-7; possibly TRBD1 for D (5 bases). CDR3 length: 14 residues. CDR1 is SGDLS and CDR2 is YYNGEE in the germline V gene. V lost 7 bases, J lost 4 bases, and 18 bases lay in between. CDR3 nucleotide sequence: TGTGCCAGCTCACCACTCTTGACAGCGTACGAGCAGTACTTC. Encoded protein: CASSPLLTAYEQYF. The complete variable domain, with remaining parts taken from reference TRBV9 and TRBJ2-7, reads DSGVTQTPKHLITATGQRVTLRCSPRSGDLSVYWYQQSLDQGLQFLIQYYNGEERAKGNILERFSAQQFPDLHSELNLSSLELGDSALYFCASSPLLTAYEQYFGPGTRLTVT.

In its sample, this clonotype was seen many times. J is TRBJ2-7 and V is TRBV9; no firm D call. The germline CDR1 and CDR2 sequences are SGDLS and YYNGEE. V was clipped by 3 bases and J by 3 bases, with 10 bases between them. This CDR3 comprises 13 residues. The CDR3 spells CASSASDRYEQYF. The CDR3 nucleotides read TGTGCCAGCAGCGCCTCCGATCGCTACGAGCAGTACTTC.

In its sample, this clonotype was seen a few times. CDR3 sequence (DNA): TGTGCCAGCAGCGTTTCCCGGGGGGGTTACGAGCAGTACTTC. Translation: CASSVSRGGYEQYF. The chain combines TRBV9 with TRBJ2-7; the match to TRBD2 covers 8 bases. Germline trimming cut 2 bases from V and 4 bases from J; bases unmatched to any gene: 5. Germline assignment: CDR1 SGDLS and CDR2 YYNGEE. The CDR3 contains 14 residues. Combining the CDR3 with reference TRBV9 and TRBJ2-7 gives the whole variable domain DSGVTQTPKHLITATGQRVTLRCSPRSGDLSVYWYQQSLDQGLQFLIQYYNGEERAKGNILERFSAQQFPDLHSELNLSSLELGDSALYFCASSVSRGGYEQYFGPGTRLTVT.

This clonotype was recorded many times. The CDR3, as DNA: TGTGCCAGCAGCGTAGATTCGGTCCAAGAGACCCAGTACTTC. Translation: CASSVDSVQETQYF. The chain employs TRBV9 and TRBJ2-5; D ambiguous. The germline gives CDR1 SGDLS, CDR2 YYNGEE. The ends were cut back, 0 bases at V and 1 base at J, with 7 bases in the middle. The CDR3 extends over 14 amino acids.

This clonotype was recorded many times. This chain links TRBV9 with TRBJ2-5; D gene uncertain. The CDR3 runs to 15 residues. Trimming left V 0 bases short and J 0 bases short, with 9 bases between. Germline CDR1 and CDR2: SGDLS and YYNGEE. This CDR3 is CASSVDRAYQETQYF. The DNA of the CDR3 is TGTGCCAGCAGCGTAGATAGGGCCTACCAAGAGACCCAGTACTTC. Complete variable domain (other parts from reference TRBV9 and TRBJ2-5): DSGVTQTPKHLITATGQRVTLRCSPRSGDLSVYWYQQSLDQGLQFLIQYYNGEERAKGNILERFSAQQFPDLHSELNLSSLELGDSALYFCASSVDRAYQETQYFGPGTRLLVL.

This clonotype has a count of ten or more. The V and J genes are TRBV9 and TRBJ2-7, with D perhaps TRBD1 or TRBD2 (5 bases each). From germline, CDR1 is SGDLS and CDR2 YYNGEE. V was trimmed by 4 bases and J by 0 bases, leaving 14 bases between them. This CDR3 has 15 residues. Here the CDR3 DNA reads TGTGCCAGCAGCTCGGGACCGAACCACTCCTACGAGCAGTACTTC. As protein: CASSSGPNHSYEQYF. Using reference TRBV9 and TRBJ2-7 for the parts outside the CDR3, the full variable domain is DSGVTQTPKHLITATGQRVTLRCSPRSGDLSVYWYQQSLDQGLQFLIQYYNGEERAKGNILERFSAQQFPDLHSELNLSSLELGDSALYFCASSSGPNHSYEQYFGPGTRLTVT.

This clonotype was counted many times. The chain joins TRBV9 to TRBJ1-6; D is ambiguous. CDR3 length: 16 amino acids. The germline CDR1 and CDR2 sequences are SGDLS and YYNGEE. V lost 3 bases and J 3 bases, leaving 13 bases between the germline ends. CDR3 sequence reads: CASSGAQGNYNSPLHF. The CDR3 region has the DNA TGTGCCAGCAGCGGGGCTCAAGGGAACTATAATTCACCCCTCCACTTT.

This clonotype was seen repeatedly, ten times or more. The chain joins TRBV9 to TRBJ1-2; 7 bases line up with TRBD1. Losses at the gene ends were 4 bases for V and 5 bases for J; bases not matched to a gene: 11. Germline loops: CDR1 SGDLS, CDR2 YYNGEE. CDR3 length: 15 residues. CDR3 region: CASSPGGTVIYGYTF. The CDR3 nucleotides read TGTGCCAGCAGCCCGGGGGGGACAGTCATTTATGGCTACACCTTC.

In its sample, this clonotype was seen many times. This sequence joins TRBV9 and TRBJ2-3, with a tentative D call TRBD2 (6 bases). Trimming left V 4 bases short and J 3 bases short, with 15 bases between. The length of the CDR3 is 15 residues. Germline V gives CDR1 SGDLS, CDR2 YYNGEE. This CDR3 is CASSSEWRETDTQYF. CDR3 bases: TGTGCCAGCAGCTCCGAATGGAGGGAAACAGATACGCAGTATTTT.

This clonotype occurred many times. The V gene is TRBV9, the J gene TRBJ1-3, with D perhaps TRBD1 (6 bases). The V gene's germline CDR1 is SGDLS and CDR2 YYNGEE. The CDR3 has 15 amino acids. With 3 bases removed from V and 4 bases from J, the gap between germline ends came to 14 bases. The CDR3: CASSARGLGGNTIYF. The CDR3, as DNA: TGTGCCAGCAGCGCGCGGGGGCTTGGAGGAAACACCATATATTTT.

This clonotype was counted many times. DNA of the CDR3: TGTGCCAGCAGCGTAGGGAGTAGGGTGGGACAAGAGACCCAGTACTTC. Amino acids: CASSVGSRVGQETQYF. The rearrangement uses TRBV9 and TRBJ2-5; D not certain. CDR1 is SGDLS, CDR2 YYNGEE, per germline. V lost 0 bases and J lost 2, with 14 bases in between. The CDR3 spans 16 residues.

This clonotype rates as medium-sized. This chain joins TRBV9 and TRBJ2-3; either TRBD1 or TRBD2 may fit D (5 bases each). Germline-derived CDR1 and CDR2 are SGDLS and YYNGEE. The CDR3 contains 12 residues. V was shortened by 4 bases and J by 10 bases, with 13 bases between the two germline ends. In DNA form, the CDR3 reads TGTGCCAGCAGCCAAACGGGACCCCCGCAGTATTTT. Protein sequence: CASSQTGPPQYF.

This clonotype is classed as medium-sized. The V call is TRBV9, the J call TRBJ1-4; weak D call: TRBD1 (5 bases). Germline V gene data show CDR1 as SGDLS and CDR2 as YYNGEE. V lost 3 bases and J lost 0, with 9 bases in between. The CDR3 sequence is 15 residues long. The DNA of the CDR3 is TGTGCCAGCAGCGCAACAGGAGCAACTAATGAAAAACTGTTTTTT. Translated, it gives CASSATGATNEKLFF.

The gene calls are TRBV9 and TRBJ2-2, with TRBD1 matching 10 bases. Germline V CDR1 and CDR2: SGDLS, YYNGEE. V lost 3 bases, J lost 1 base, and 3 bases stayed unmatched. CDR3 length: 16 residues. The CDR3 coding sequence is TGTGCCAGCAGCGCCTGGACAGGGGGGAACACCGGGGAGCTGTTTTTT. Residues: CASSAWTGGNTGELFF.

This clonotype ranks as medium-sized. V is TRBV9 and J is TRBJ1-2; D not certain. The germline gives CDR1 SGDLS, CDR2 YYNGEE. The CDR3 covers 13 residues. Trimming left V 3 bases short and J 3 bases short, with 9 bases between. The CDR3 loop is CASSATSYYGYTF. CDR3 nucleotides: TGTGCCAGCAGCGCGACATCTTACTATGGCTACACCTTC.

By its share, this clonotype is medium-sized. The genes are TRBV9 and TRBJ1-2; a possible D gene is TRBD1 (6 bases). The CDR3 covers 15 residues. V dropped 1 base and J dropped 8 bases, with 18 bases sitting between them. The V gene's germline CDR1 is SGDLS and CDR2 YYNGEE. DNA of the CDR3: TGTGCCAGCAGCGTATCGGGCAGGGGCTCTGAGGGCTACACCTTC. This encodes CASSVSGRGSEGYTF.

This clonotype is labeled as medium-sized (0.01 to 0.1%). This sequence joins TRBV9 and TRBJ2-1, with D possibly being TRBD1 (6 bases). This CDR3 has 15 amino acids. Germline V gives CDR1 SGDLS, CDR2 YYNGEE. V lost 0 bases and J 4 bases, leaving 11 bases between the germline ends. CDR3 bases: TGTGCCAGCAGCGTAGAGGGGACACTTTACAATGAGCAGTTCTTC. Amino acids: CASSVEGTLYNEQFF.

This clonotype appeared many times. The chain joins TRBV9 to TRBJ2-3; D is possibly TRBD1 (5 bases). The germline V gene has CDR1 SGDLS and CDR2 YYNGEE. V lost 0 bases and J lost 2, with 7 bases in between. CDR3 length: 14 amino acids. In DNA form, the CDR3 reads TGTGCCAGCAGCGTAGAGACAGTCACAGATACGCAGTATTTT. It codes for CASSVETVTDTQYF.

This clonotype was counted at least ten times. The CDR3 DNA sequence: TGTGCCAGCAGCTTAGAGCGGACCACAGATACGCAGTATTTT. This codes for CASSLERTTDTQYF. The chain combines TRBV9 with TRBJ2-3; possible D gene TRBD2, 5 bases. Germline values: CDR1 SGDLS, CDR2 YYNGEE. The CDR3 spans 14 residues. V gave up 4 bases and J gave up 2 bases, with 11 bases separating them.